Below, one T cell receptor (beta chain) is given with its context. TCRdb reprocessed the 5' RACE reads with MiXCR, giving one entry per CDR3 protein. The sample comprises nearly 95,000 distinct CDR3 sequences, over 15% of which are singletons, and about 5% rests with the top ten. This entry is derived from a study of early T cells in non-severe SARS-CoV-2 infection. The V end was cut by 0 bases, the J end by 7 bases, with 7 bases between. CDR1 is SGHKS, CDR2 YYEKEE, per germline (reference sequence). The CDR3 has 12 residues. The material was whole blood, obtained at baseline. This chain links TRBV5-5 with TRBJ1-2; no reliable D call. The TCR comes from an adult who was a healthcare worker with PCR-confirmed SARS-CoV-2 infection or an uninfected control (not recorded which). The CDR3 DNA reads TGTGCCAGCAGCTTGGAATTCATTGGCTACACCTTC. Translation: CASSLEFIGYTF.